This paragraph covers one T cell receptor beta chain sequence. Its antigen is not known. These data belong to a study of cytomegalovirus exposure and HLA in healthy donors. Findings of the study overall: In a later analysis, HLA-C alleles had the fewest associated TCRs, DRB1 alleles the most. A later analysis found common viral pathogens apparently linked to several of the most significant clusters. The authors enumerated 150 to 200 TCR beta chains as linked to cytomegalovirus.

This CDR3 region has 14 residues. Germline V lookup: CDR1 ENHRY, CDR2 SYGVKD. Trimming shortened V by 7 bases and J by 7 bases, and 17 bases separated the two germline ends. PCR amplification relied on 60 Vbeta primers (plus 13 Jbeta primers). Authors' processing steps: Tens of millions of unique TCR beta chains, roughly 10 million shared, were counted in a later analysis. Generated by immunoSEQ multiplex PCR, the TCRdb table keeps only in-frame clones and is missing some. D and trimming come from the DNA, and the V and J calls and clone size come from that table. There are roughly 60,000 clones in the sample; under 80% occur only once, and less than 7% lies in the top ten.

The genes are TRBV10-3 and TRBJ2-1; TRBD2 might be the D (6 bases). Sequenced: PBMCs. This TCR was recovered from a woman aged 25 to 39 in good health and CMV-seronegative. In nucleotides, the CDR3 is TGTGCCATCACAGGAGGGGCCCATACGAATGAGCAGTTCTTC. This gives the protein CAITGGAHTNEQFF.